The rows below give T cell receptor beta chains drawn from one sample of a study of T cell responses to AZD1222 COVID-19 vaccine. The assay was immunoSEQ multiplex PCR, and TCRdb's table has in-frame clones only and misses some. The sample includes around 110,000 clones, almost 90% seen only once; the top ten take about 10%. This material consisted of peripheral blood, taken on day 0 of AZD1222 vaccination. These receptors were obtained from an adult in good health. Each CDR3 is given with its conserved first and last residue. D genes are given only for firm matches. Some rows have no size entry. The others give once, few or many, or a class for an expanded clone.

j_call | v_call | d_call | clone_size | cdr3_aa | cdr3_nt
TRBJ2-2 | TRBV3-1/TRBV3-2 | . | . | CASSQNVGELFF | TGTGCCAGCAGCCAAAACGTCGGGGAGCTGTTTTTT
TRBJ2-3 | TRBV19 | . | . | CASSIPTGGDTDTQYF | TGTGCCAGTAGTATCCCCACGGGGGGCGACACAGATACGCAGTATTTT
TRBJ1-2 | TRBV30 | . | . | CAWSVQSDRGYTF | TGTGCCTGGAGTGTACAGTCAGATCGGGGCTACACCTTC
TRBJ2-1 | TRBV5-1 | . | once | CASSFRRPPYNEQFF | TGCGCCAGCAGCTTCCGGAGACCCCCCTACAATGAGCAGTTCTTC
TRBJ1-3 | TRBV6-5 | . | . | CASSSDRTGNTIYF | TGTGCCAGCAGCTCCGACAGGACAGGAAACACCATATATTTT
TRBJ2-5 | TRBV5-8 | . | . | CASSWGWETQYF | TGTGCCAGCAGCTGGGGATGGGAGACCCAGTACTTC
TRBJ2-1 | TRBV14 | . | . | CASSQNRGEQFF | TGTGCCAGCAGCCAAAATAGGGGTGAGCAGTTCTTC
TRBJ1-2 | TRBV7-9 | . | . | CASSLGVSFGGDYGYTF | TGTGCCAGCAGCTTAGGGGTGAGCTTCGGAGGGGACTATGGCTACACCTTC
TRBJ1-2 | TRBV6-6 | . | . | CASSRHPVIGANYGYTF | TGTGCCAGCAGTCGACACCCCGTTATCGGGGCCAACTATGGCTACACCTTC
TRBJ1-2 | TRBV5-1 | . | . | CASSLDGRGGYTF | TGCGCCAGCAGCTTGGACGGGAGAGGTGGCTACACCTTC
TRBJ2-5 | TRBV14 | . | . | CASSQRGGAQYF | TGTGCCAGCAGCCAAAGGGGGGGGGCCCAGTACTTC
TRBJ2-7 | TRBV11-2 | . | . | CASSPWGTPKHYEQYF | TGTGCCAGCAGCCCCTGGGGCACTCCCAAACACTACGAGCAGTACTTC
TRBJ2-3 | TRBV6-1 | . | . | CASSEMGYTQYF | TGTGCCAGCAGTGAGATGGGTTATACGCAGTATTTT
TRBJ1-5 | TRBV12-3/TRBV12-4 | . | . | CASSQQGNQPQHF | TGTGCCAGCAGTCAGCAGGGTAATCAGCCCCAGCATTTT
TRBJ2-7 | TRBV15 | . | . | CATSREGARSYEQYF | TGTGCCACCAGCAGAGAAGGGGCCAGGAGCTACGAGCAGTACTTC
TRBJ1-1 | TRBV24-1 | TRBD1 | . | CATTRGQGGNTEAFF | TGTGCCACCACCAGAGGACAGGGGGGGAACACTGAAGCTTTCTTT
TRBJ2-3 | TRBV7-9 | . | . | CASSFAGSTDTQYF | TGTGCCAGCAGCTTCGCAGGGAGCACAGATACGCAGTATTTT
TRBJ1-1 | TRBV5-1 | . | . | CASSLFIGDTEAFF | TGCGCCAGCAGCTTGTTTATCGGGGACACTGAAGCTTTCTTT
TRBJ2-1 | TRBV9 | TRBD2 | . | CASSGGVVLAGAPNEQFF | TGTGCCAGCAGCGGGGGCGTAGTTCTAGCGGGGGCTCCAAATGAGCAGTTCTTC
TRBJ1-1 | TRBV5-1 | . | . | CASSPSSGTANTEAFF | TGCGCCAGCAGTCCAAGTTCCGGGACGGCGAACACTGAAGCTTTCTTT
TRBJ2-1 | TRBV3-1/TRBV3-2 | . | . | CASSAPGERDNEQFF | TGTGCCAGCAGCGCCCCGGGAGAGAGGGACAATGAGCAGTTCTTC
TRBJ2-2 | TRBV7-3 | . | . | CASSLLGQNTGELFF | TGTGCCAGCAGCTTATTAGGGCAGAACACCGGGGAGCTGTTTTTT
TRBJ1-5 | TRBV6-2/TRBV6-3 | . | once | CASSWNRVNQPQHF | TGTGCCAGCAGTTGGAACAGGGTTAATCAGCCCCAGCATTTT
TRBJ2-1 | TRBV7-9 | . | once | CASSLDRYNEQFF | TGTGCCAGCAGCTTGGACAGATACAATGAGCAGTTCTTC
TRBJ1-1 | TRBV28 | TRBD1 | . | CASSLSLTGASEAFF | TGTGCCAGCAGTTTAAGTTTGACAGGGGCTTCTGAAGCTTTCTTT
TRBJ2-3 | TRBV30 | . | . | CAWSPRDTKGADTQYF | TGTGCCTGGAGTCCTCGGGACACTAAGGGCGCAGATACGCAGTATTTT
TRBJ1-4 | TRBV28 | . | . | CASSLHSTNEKLFF | TGTGCCAGCAGTTTACATTCAACTAATGAAAAACTGTTTTTT
TRBJ2-1 | TRBV2 | TRBD2 | . | CASSLLAGVNNEQFF | TGTGCCAGCAGTTTACTAGCGGGAGTGAACAATGAGCAGTTCTTC
TRBJ1-1 | TRBV28 | . | . | CASSAQGLRQAFF | TGTGCCAGCAGTGCCCAGGGATTGAGACAAGCTTTCTTT
TRBJ2-1 | TRBV6-2/TRBV6-3 | TRBD2 | . | CASSKVTSGSSQFF | TGTGCCAGCAGTAAAGTGACTAGCGGGAGTTCGCAGTTCTTC
TRBJ2-5 | TRBV7-7 | TRBD1 | . | CASSLIRDRGETQYF | TGTGCCAGCAGCTTAATACGGGACAGGGGTGAGACCCAGTACTTC
TRBJ1-1 | TRBV3-1/TRBV3-2 | . | few | CASSQGSEAFF | TGTGCCAGCAGCCAAGGGTCTGAAGCTTTCTTT
TRBJ2-2 | TRBV7-3 | TRBD2 | few | CASSLGLAGPTGELFF | TGTGCCAGCAGCTTAGGACTAGCGGGGCCCACCGGGGAGCTGTTTTTT
TRBJ2-7 | TRBV11-2 | TRBD1 | . | CASSLDRSSGTGGYEQYF | TGTGCCAGCAGCTTAGATCGGTCTTCCGGGACAGGGGGGTACGAGCAGTACTTC
TRBJ1-5 | TRBV7-8 | . | . | CASSPQINQPQHF | TGTGCCAGCAGCCCACAGATTAATCAGCCCCAGCATTTT
TRBJ1-5 | TRBV23-1 | . | . | CASSQSGDAASGFRRPQHF | TGCGCCAGCAGTCAATCGGGGGACGCAGCTTCGGGGTTCCGGCGGCCCCAGCATTTT
TRBJ1-2 | TRBV11-1 | . | . | CASSPRVAGNYGYTF | TGTGCCAGCAGCCCTAGAGTGGCAGGGAACTATGGCTACACCTTC
TRBJ1-5 | TRBV4-2 | . | once | CASSQGVGNQPQHF | TGTGCCAGCAGCCAAGGCGTTGGCAATCAGCCCCAGCATTTT
TRBJ1-5 | TRBV4-2 | . | . | CASSQEGAGDQPQHF | TGTGCCAGCAGCCAAGAAGGTGCGGGGGACCAGCCCCAGCATTTT
TRBJ1-2 | TRBV27 | TRBD1 | . | CASGGQPLRYGYTF | TGTGCCAGCGGGGGACAGCCCCTACGGTATGGCTACACCTTC
TRBJ2-1 | TRBV7-2 | . | once | CASSLAVTGVNEQFF | TGTGCCAGCAGCTTAGCTGTAACGGGGGTGAATGAGCAGTTCTTC
TRBJ1-1 | TRBV30 | . | . | CAWSVRGGQEAFF | TGTGCCTGGAGTGTTCGGGGGGGGCAAGAAGCTTTCTTT
TRBJ2-3 | TRBV19 | . | . | CASSVAGSTDTQYF | TGTGCCAGTAGCGTCGCAGGAAGCACAGATACGCAGTATTTT
TRBJ2-7 | TRBV7-6 | . | . | CASSEPGAPNFYEQYF | TGTGCCAGCAGCGAGCCAGGGGCCCCTAACTTCTACGAGCAGTACTTC
TRBJ1-3 | TRBV6-1 | TRBD1 | . | CASSEDRGSTGNTIYF | TGTGCCAGCAGTGAAGACAGGGGGTCGACTGGAAACACCATATATTTT
TRBJ2-3 | TRBV5-5 | TRBD2 | . | CASSFRAGGENTDTQYF | TGTGCCAGCAGCTTCAGAGCGGGAGGGGAGAACACAGATACGCAGTATTTT
TRBJ2-7 | TRBV2 | TRBD2 | . | CASIGRAGEQYF | TGTGCCAGCATAGGGAGGGCCGGCGAGCAGTACTTC